Below are 13 T cell receptor beta chains sequenced from a single sample in a study of blood T cell repertoires in COVID-19. The table came from immunoSEQ multiplex PCR; TCRdb's copy has only in-frame clones and leaves some out. The sample lists a few hundred thousand clones, over 75% occurring once. Material for sequencing was PBMCs or T cells enriched from blood (not recorded which). These receptors were taken from a woman between 40 and 55 years old with acute COVID-19.

This clone showed up just a few times. The rearrangement joins TRBV10-1 to TRBJ2-3, with 9 nucleotides matching TRBD2. The junction had 7 bases not matched to a gene; V was cut back by 3 bases and J by 3 bases. CDR3 length: 16 amino acids. CDR1 is WNHNN and CDR2 is SYGVQD in the germline V gene (reference sequence). The CDR3 sequence is CASSEGSGGLTDTQYF. The CDR3 DNA follows: TGCGCCAGCAGTGAAGGGAGCGGGGGGTTGACAGATACGCAGTATTTT.

In this sample, this clone turned up once. This chain links TRBV3-1 (or the pseudogene TRBV3-2) with TRBJ2-2; the match to TRBD2 covers 7 bases. The CDR3 has 17 amino acids. V dropped 1 base and J dropped 3; count of bases not matched to a gene: 8. CDR1 is LGHDT, CDR2 YNNKEL, per germline (reference sequence). The CDR3 bases are TGTGCCAGCAGCCAAGCCCCGACGGGGGGATACACCGGGGAGCTGTTTTTT. Its translation is CASSQAPTGGYTGELFF.

This chain connects TRBV5-1 to TRBJ1-6, with TRBD1 matching 7 bases. This CDR3 has 13 amino acids. In germline, CDR1 is SGHRS, CDR2 YFSETQ. Losses at the gene ends were 4 bases for V and 13 bases for J; bases not matched to a gene: 8. This chain's CDR3 is CASSTTGERPLHF. CDR3 nucleotide sequence: TGCGCCAGCAGCACAACAGGGGAGAGGCCCCTCCACTTT.

Concerning this clone: An end of the junction does not agree with germline; a read error may underlie this. The chain employs TRBV20-1 and TRBJ2-1; 7 bases agree with TRBD2. The germline CDR1 and CDR2 sequences are DFQATT and SNEGSKA (reference sequence). This CDR3 comprises 16 residues. This chain's CDR3 is CSTSGPESGIYNEQFF. CDR3 nucleotide sequence: TGCAGTACTAGTGGGCCAGAAAGCGGGATCTACAATGAGCAGTTCTTC.

The J gene is TRBJ1-5, the V gene TRBV25-1, with D tentatively TRBD1 (5 bases). Trimming cost V 6 bases and J 6 bases, with 18 bases left between them. CDR3 length: 15 amino acids. The germline V gene encodes CDR1 MGHDK and CDR2 SYGVNS. The CDR3 reads CASSSGGGIGQPQHF. As DNA, the CDR3 is TGTGCCAGCAGCTCTGGGGGAGGTATCGGTCAGCCCCAGCATTTT.

This clone was detected once. The V gene is TRBV27, the J gene TRBJ1-1; 9 bases map to TRBD1. Germline trimming cut 3 bases from V and 6 bases from J; bases unmatched to any gene: 8. The germline V gene has CDR1 MNHEY and CDR2 SMNVEV (reference sequence). The length of the CDR3 is 15 residues. Written as DNA, the CDR3 is TGTGCCAGCAGTTTTGACAGGGGGTACCTTCCTGAAGCTTTCTTT. It encodes CASSFDRGYLPEAFF.

This clone was seen a few times. The chain links TRBV7-9 to TRBJ1-5; no clear D. This CDR3 comprises 16 residues. V gave up 3 bases and J gave up 4 bases, with 16 bases separating them. Looked up from germline, CDR1 is SEHNR and CDR2 is FQNEAQ (reference sequence). The CDR3: CASSLDLGGKNQPQHF. The DNA for the CDR3 is TGTGCCAGCAGCTTGGATCTGGGCGGGAAGAATCAGCCCCAGCATTTT. The whole variable domain, remainder taken from reference TRBV7-9 and TRBJ1-5, is DTGVSQNPRHKITKRGQNVTFRCDPISEHNRLYWYRQTLGQGPEFLTYFQNEAQLEKSRLLSDRFSAERPKGSFSTLEIQRTEQGDSAMYLCASSLDLGGKNQPQHFGDGTRLSIL.

The chain recombines TRBV19 with TRBJ2-1, with 8 nucleotides matching TRBD1. CDR3 length equals 16 residues. From germline, CDR1 is LNHDA and CDR2 SQIVND (reference sequence). V was pared by 7 bases and J by 9 bases, with 17 bases of the junction left unmatched. CDR3 nucleotide sequence: TGTGCCAGTACCTACCGGGGTGGACAGGGAATTTTTGAGCAGTTCTTC. This translates into CASTYRGGQGIFEQFF.

This chain uses TRBV6-5 with TRBJ2-5; 9 nucleotides match TRBD1. Trimming at V came to 4 bases and at J to 4 bases, leaving 4 bases not matched to a gene. Germline CDR1 is MNHEY and CDR2 is SVGAGI. This CDR3 spans 14 amino acids. CDR3 loop: CASSSGQGPETQYF. CDR3 in DNA: TGTGCCAGCAGTTCGGGACAGGGACCAGAGACCCAGTACTTC.

This clone was seen a few times. The chain combines TRBV7-2 with TRBJ1-5, with 7 bases matching TRBD1. V lost 3 bases, J lost 0 bases, and 11 bases stayed unmatched. Germline loops: CDR1 SGHTA, CDR2 FQGNSA. The CDR3 covers 18 residues. The CDR3 region is CASSFHDRALYSNQPQHF. CDR3 coding DNA: TGTGCCAGCAGCTTTCATGACAGGGCCCTATATAGCAATCAGCCCCAGCATTTT.

The table lists this clone with a count of one. This chain joins TRBV4-2 and TRBJ1-4; 7 positions agree with TRBD1. The V segment lost 4 bases and the J segment 7 bases; nucleotides outside the gene matches: 6. The CDR3 covers 14 residues. Germline-derived CDR1 and CDR2 are LGHNA and YNFKEQ. The CDR3 DNA follows: TGTGCCAGCAGCCTTGAGGGGGCGATTGAAAAACTGTTTTTT. Translated: CASSLEGAIEKLFF.

The chain employs TRBV19 and TRBJ2-5; D is possibly TRBD1 (6 bases). V was trimmed by 1 base and J by 5 bases, leaving 14 bases between them. Germline values: CDR1 LNHDA, CDR2 SQIVND (reference sequence). This CDR3 region has 15 residues. Here the CDR3 DNA reads TGTGCCAGTAGTATAGGAACAGGGAACTTCGAGACCCAGTACTTC. This encodes CASSIGTGNFETQYF.

The chain joins TRBV19 to TRBJ2-2; 10 bases fit TRBD2. Germline V gives CDR1 LNHDA, CDR2 SQIVND (reference sequence). V lost 2 bases to trimming and J lost 5 bases; unmatched junction nucleotides: 5. CDR3 length: 16 amino acids. The CDR3 nucleotides are TGTGCCAGTAGTATAAGCGGGAGGGCCGGAACCGGGGAGCTGTTTTTT. Translated: CASSISGRAGTGELFF.